This passage covers 30 T cell receptor beta chains from one sample sequenced in a study of T cell repertoires in cytomegalovirus infection. TCRdb analysed the reads with MiXCR anew, one entry per CDR3 protein. This sample has some 600,000 distinct CDR3 sequences; 20% to 25% occur once, and the top ten carry 8%. What was sequenced was CD8+ T cells from PBMCs. The receptors derive from a human donor in good health (CMV status not recorded). Some clones in this sample may be carry-over from other donors' samples.

Ten or more counts support this clonotype. The chain combines TRBV4-1 with TRBJ1-2; D is uncertain. Germline V gives CDR1 MGHRA, CDR2 YSYEKL. CDR3 size: 17 residues. Trimming pared 0 bases from V and 0 bases from J, leaving 14 bases between. Written as DNA, the CDR3 is TGCGCCAGCAGCCAAGATAGGAGACGGGGATCTAACTATGGCTACACCTTC. This translates into CASSQDRRRGSNYGYTF.

This clonotype was counted only a few times. The chain carries TRBV20-1 and TRBJ1-6; maybe TRBD1 (6 bases). Germline CDR1 reads DFQATT; CDR2 reads SNEGSKA (reference sequence). V was shortened by 5 bases and J by 5 bases, with 16 bases between the two germline ends. This CDR3 has 15 residues. This CDR3 reads CSADGQLSNNSPLHF. The CDR3 bases are TGCAGTGCTGACGGACAGCTGAGTAATAATTCACCCCTCCACTTT.

This clonotype was found many times. The chain is built from TRBV7-6 and TRBJ2-7; D possibly corresponds to TRBD2 (6 bases). CDR1 and CDR2 (germline): SGHVS, FNYEAQ. The CDR3 totals 15 residues. The ends were cut back, 0 bases at V and 6 bases at J, with 15 bases in the middle. CDR3 nucleotide sequence: TGTGCCAGCAGCTTAGCGGGCCTAGCGATTGGCGAGCAGTACTTC. Translating gives CASSLAGLAIGEQYF.

This rearrangement joins TRBV7-9 to TRBJ2-1; 10 bases map to TRBD1. Germline CDR1 SEHNR, CDR2 FQNEAQ (reference sequence). The V and J ends lost 5 bases and 3 bases, in that order; junction bases with no gene match: 22. The CDR3 is 21 residues long. As DNA, the CDR3 is TGTGCCAGCAGCGTTCCTCTTAGCGCGTTAACAGGACAGGGGGGCTACAATGAGCAGTTCTTC. It encodes CASSVPLSALTGQGGYNEQFF.

The chain recombines TRBV20-1 with TRBJ1-2; D perhaps matches TRBD1 (6 bases). Germline assignment: CDR1 DFQATT and CDR2 SNEGSKA (reference sequence). The V end was cut by 6 bases, the J end by 2 bases, with 13 bases between. CDR3 size: 13 residues. CDR3 protein: CSAPGVVNYGYTF. The CDR3 region has the DNA TGCAGTGCCCCAGGGGTTGTAAACTATGGCTACACCTTC.

Comments on this clonotype: One base away lies a much larger clone, so this may be a sequencing read error. This chain links TRBV7-6 with TRBJ2-6; 7 bases are shared with TRBD1. Germline V gene sequence: CDR1 SGHVS, CDR2 FNYEAQ. The CDR3 runs to 18 residues. Germline trimming cut 5 bases from V and 1 base from J; bases unmatched to any gene: 11. DNA of the CDR3: TGTGCCAGCAGCCGGGGCGACAGGGCGCAATCTGGGGCCAACGTCCTGACTTTC. It is translated as CASSRGDRAQSGANVLTF. The whole variable domain, remainder taken from reference TRBV7-6 and TRBJ2-6, is GAGVSQSPRYKVTKRGQDVALRCDPISGHVSLYWYRQALGQGPEFLTYFNYEAQQDKSGLPNDRFSAERPEGSISTLTIQRTEQRDSAMYRCASSRGDRAQSGANVLTFGAGSRLTVL.

CDR3 DNA: TGCAGCGTTACAGGGTTTGGAGAAGAGACCCAGTACTTC. Amino acid sequence: CSVTGFGEETQYF. The chain couples TRBV29-1 to TRBJ2-5; TRBD1 might be the D (6 bases). The CDR3 runs to 13 residues. V was pared by 5 bases and J by 3 bases, with 13 bases between. Germline values: CDR1 SQVTM, CDR2 ANQGSEA.

The gene calls are TRBV29-1 and TRBJ2-7; maybe TRBD2 (5 bases). CDR3 size: 11 residues. Germline V lookup: CDR1 SQVTM, CDR2 ANQGSEA. This chain's CDR3 is CTAGTSYEQYF. CDR3 in DNA: TGCACGGCGGGCACCTCCTACGAGCAGTACTTC.

This clonotype showed up just a few times. The CDR3 DNA reads TGCAGTGCTAGAGACCGGGACAGCTCCTCTGGAAACACCATATATTTT. It translates to CSARDRDSSSGNTIYF. The chain couples TRBV20-1 to TRBJ1-3; 7 positions agree with TRBD1. Germline lookup yields CDR1 DFQATT and CDR2 SNEGSKA (reference sequence). CDR3 size: 16 residues. V was clipped by 0 bases and J by 0 bases; unmatched bases: 5.

This clonotype was counted many times. This rearrangement joins TRBV7-9 to TRBJ1-2; weak D call: TRBD1 (6 bases). Germline V gene lookup returns CDR1 SEHNR and CDR2 FQNEAQ (reference sequence). Trimming removed 3 bases from V and 2 bases from J, with 10 bases in between. This CDR3 has 14 amino acids. The CDR3 bases are TGTGCCAGCAGCTTCGACAGGCTGAACTATGGCTACACCTTC. It encodes CASSFDRLNYGYTF.

About this clonotype: Compared with germline, one end of the junction differs, possibly owing to a read error. J is TRBJ2-1 and V is TRBV13; D is uncertain. From germline, CDR1 is PRHDT and CDR2 FYEKMQ (reference sequence). This CDR3 contains 13 residues. The CDR3 DNA reads TGTACCAGCAGCTTGGCAACCTACAATGAGCAGTTCTTC. Translated: CTSSLATYNEQFF.

The J gene is TRBJ1-4, the V gene TRBV6-4; D unclear. V dropped 9 bases and J dropped 0 bases, with 11 bases sitting between them. CDR3 length equals 14 residues. CDR1 is MRHNA and CDR2 is SNTAGT in the germline V gene. The CDR3 loop is CASRRDATNEKLFF. CDR3 coding DNA: TGTGCCAGTCGACGAGATGCAACTAATGAAAAACTGTTTTTT.

V usage is TRBV6-6 and J usage is TRBJ2-1, with a weak D call TRBD2 (5 bases). There are 13 residues in the CDR3. Germline loops: CDR1 MNHNY, CDR2 SVGAGI (reference sequence). With 2 bases removed from V and 6 bases from J, the gap between germline ends came to 8 bases. The CDR3 sequence is CASSYVRGNEQFF. The DNA for the CDR3 is TGTGCCAGCAGTTACGTCCGGGGCAATGAGCAGTTCTTC.

This clonotype was seen only a few times. This chain connects TRBV20-1 to TRBJ1-1; a possible D gene is TRBD1 (6 bases). Trimming took off 7 bases at V and 3 bases at J, with 9 bases between the two ends. CDR3 length: 11 residues. In germline, CDR1 is DFQATT, CDR2 SNEGSKA (reference sequence). The chain's CDR3 is CSGQDYTEAFF. The CDR3 coding sequence is TGCAGTGGACAGGATTACACTGAAGCTTTCTTT.

The V and J genes are TRBV12-3 or TRBV12-4 and TRBJ2-2, with 7 bases aligning to TRBD1. The CDR3 contains 14 residues. V shed 7 bases, J shed 4 bases, and the junction held 6 bases outside the gene matches. The CDR3 reads CASNPTGRTGELFF. For the CDR3, the DNA is TGTGCCAGCAACCCGACAGGGCGCACCGGGGAGCTGTTTTTT.

This clonotype was detected only a few times. The chain uses TRBV12-3 or TRBV12-4 and TRBJ1-1, with D perhaps TRBD1 (5 bases). V shed 1 base and J shed 11 bases, with 14 bases lying between them. CDR3 length equals 13 residues. CDR3 loop: CASSLGGRWGAFF. The CDR3 nucleotides read TGTGCCAGCAGTTTAGGGGGAAGGTGGGGGGCTTTCTTT.

J is TRBJ2-7 and V is TRBV2, with TRBD2 as a possible D gene (6 bases). CDR3 length: 15 residues. V was clipped by 7 bases and J by 5 bases, with 21 bases between them. CDR1 is SNHLY, CDR2 FYNNEI, per germline. The CDR3 sequence is CASIRGTQTRDEQYV. CDR3 nucleotides: TGTGCCAGCATCCGAGGGACTCAAACACGGGACGAGCAGTACGTC.

V and J are TRBV29-1 and TRBJ2-1; 11 bases agree with TRBD2. This CDR3 is 13 amino acids long. V was pared by 3 bases and J by 9 bases, with 4 bases of the junction left unmatched. Germline values: CDR1 SQVTM, CDR2 ANQGSEA. The CDR3 sequence is CSVDLAGGGEQFF. CDR3 bases: TGCAGCGTTGATCTAGCGGGGGGTGGTGAGCAGTTCTTC.

CDR3 sequence: CSALAPYGYTF. Written as DNA, the CDR3 is TGCAGTGCCTTGGCCCCCTATGGCTACACCTTC. The chain employs TRBV20-1 and TRBJ1-2, with D uncertain. This CDR3 region has 11 residues. Germline CDR1 DFQATT, CDR2 SNEGSKA (reference sequence). Trimming cost V 6 bases and J 4 bases, with 9 bases left between them.

The table lists this clonotype with many counts. This chain links TRBV7-2 with TRBJ2-7; D possibly matches TRBD1 or TRBD2 (8 bases each). The CDR3 is 16 residues long. The V end lost 5 bases, the J end lost 4 bases, and 21 bases lay between the germline ends. The germline V gene has CDR1 SGHTA and CDR2 FQGNSA. The CDR3 DNA reads TGTGCCAGCAGCCTAAGGCAGGGGGCGGGAGGTTACGAGCAGTACGTC. Encoded protein: CASSLRQGAGGYEQYV.

The V call is TRBV7-9, the J call TRBJ1-2, with TRBD1 as a possible D gene (5 bases). Germline CDR1 reads SEHNR; CDR2 reads FQNEAQ (reference sequence). V was clipped by 4 bases and J by 2 bases, with 14 bases between them. CDR3 size: 15 residues. DNA of the CDR3: TGTGCCAGCAGCTGGGGCCAAGGAACCAACTATGGCTACACCTTC. Translating it yields CASSWGQGTNYGYTF.

The V and J genes are TRBV7-9 and TRBJ2-7; 9 bases are a match to TRBD1. Trimming at V came to 5 bases and at J to 3 bases, leaving 8 bases not matched to a gene. Germline CDR1 reads SEHNR; CDR2 reads FQNEAQ (reference sequence). The CDR3 spans 15 residues. CDR3 sequence reads: CASSTTGTGYYEQYV. The CDR3 nucleotides are TGTGCCAGCAGCACAACCGGGACAGGGTACTACGAGCAGTACGTC.

The CDR3 is CASSVQGSYNSPLHF. CDR3 DNA: TGTGCCAGCAGCGTACAGGGGTCCTATAATTCACCCCTCCACTTT. J is TRBJ1-6 and V is TRBV9, with D perhaps TRBD1 (6 bases). CDR1 and CDR2 from the germline V gene are SGDLS and YYNGEE. The CDR3 is made up of 15 amino acids. V dropped 1 base and J dropped 1 base, with 6 bases sitting between them.

This clonotype was counted many times. This chain links TRBV7-2 with TRBJ2-1; 11 bases are a match to TRBD1. Looked up from germline, CDR1 is SGHTA and CDR2 is FQGNSA. Unmatched junction bases numbered 4, after V lost 5 bases and J lost 4 bases. This CDR3 comprises 15 residues. CDR3 nucleotides: TGTGCCAGCAGCGCCGGGACAGGGGGATACAATGAGCAGTTCTTC. It translates to CASSAGTGGYNEQFF.

The CDR3 region has the DNA TGTGCCAGCACGAAGGGGACTAGCGGACAAGAGACCCAGTACTTC. It yields the protein CASTKGTSGQETQYF. The chain joins TRBV28 to TRBJ2-5; TRBD2 agrees at 11 bases. CDR1 is MDHEN and CDR2 is SYDVKM in the germline V gene. V shed 7 bases, J shed 2 bases, and the junction held 6 bases outside the gene matches. The length of the CDR3 is 15 residues. The whole variable domain, filled in from reference TRBV28 and TRBJ2-5, reads DVKVTQSSRYLVKRTGEKVFLECVQDMDHENMFWYRQDPGLGLRLIYFSYDVKMKEKGDIPEGYSVSREKKERFSLILESASTNQTSMYLCASTKGTSGQETQYFGPGTRLLVL.

The chain is built from TRBV7-6 and TRBJ2-3; 7 nucleotides agree with TRBD1. Germline V gene data show CDR1 as SGHVS and CDR2 as FNYEAQ. This CDR3 has 18 residues. V was pared by 0 bases and J by 3 bases, with 12 bases of the junction left unmatched. CDR3 amino acids: CASSLAFGGEGATDTQYF. Here the CDR3 DNA reads TGTGCCAGCAGCTTAGCCTTCGGAGGAGAGGGGGCAACAGATACGCAGTATTTT.

The chain joins TRBV20-1 to TRBJ1-5; possible D gene TRBD1, 6 bases. This CDR3 is 13 amino acids long. The V and J ends lost 3 bases and 5 bases respectively, with 11 bases between them. Per germline, CDR1 DFQATT and CDR2 SNEGSKA (reference sequence). The CDR3 sequence: CSASTGTYQPQHF. The CDR3 bases are TGCAGTGCTAGTACAGGGACATATCAGCCCCAGCATTTT.

The table lists this clonotype with a few counts. The chain carries TRBV20-1 and TRBJ2-3; 8 bases align to TRBD1. CDR1 DFQATT and CDR2 SNEGSKA come from the germline V gene (reference sequence). Trimming removed 6 bases from V and 8 bases from J; junction bases left unmatched: 7. The CDR3 totals 12 residues. The CDR3 spells CSAPPQGATQYF. CDR3 nucleotides: TGCAGTGCACCACCCCAGGGGGCTACGCAGTATTTT.

Details on this clonotype: Being one base from a much bigger clone, this may be a read error. This chain joins TRBV7-2 and TRBJ2-5, with 8 nucleotides matching TRBD2. This CDR3 has 17 amino acids. The germline CDR1 and CDR2 sequences are SGHTA and FQGNSA. Here the CDR3 DNA reads TGTGTCAGCAGCCCCTGGAAGCGGGGGTCGTACCAAGAGACCCAGTACTTC. Translated, it gives CVSSPWKRGSYQETQYF.

The chain uses TRBV2 and TRBJ1-1, with D perhaps TRBD1 (5 bases). This CDR3 spans 14 amino acids. The V gene lost 6 bases and the J gene lost 5 bases, with 16 bases spanning the gap. Germline V lookup: CDR1 SNHLY, CDR2 FYNNEI. CDR3 protein: CASRDPGSGTEAFF. DNA for the CDR3: TGTGCCAGCAGGGACCCAGGGTCTGGGACTGAAGCTTTCTTT.